The 26 T cell receptor beta chains reported below all come from one sample, sequenced in a study of OX40 agonist ivuxolimab in advanced cancers. The data were produced by immunoSEQ multiplex PCR, yet TCRdb's version contains in-frame clones alone and is incomplete. The table includes tens of thousands of clones, over 65% detected once. Sequencing was performed on CD4+ or CD8+ T cells sorted from blood, taken in a trial of the OX40 agonist ivuxolimab. These TCRs come from an adult with an advanced solid tumor such as melanoma, head and neck, liver or kidney cancer.

The V call is TRBV15, the J call TRBJ1-5; D is possibly TRBD1 (6 bases). Trimming removed 3 bases from V and 0 bases from J, with 9 bases in between. Germline CDR1 is LNHNV and CDR2 is YYDKDF (reference sequence). CDR3 length equals 15 residues. The CDR3 sequence is CATSSGGYSNQPQHF. CDR3 coding DNA: TGTGCCACCAGCAGTGGGGGCTATAGCAATCAGCCCCAGCATTTT.

This chain joins TRBV27 and TRBJ2-7; 12 nucleotides line up with TRBD2. CDR3 size: 19 residues. Trimming at V came to 1 base and at J to 2 bases, leaving 12 bases not matched to a gene. Germline loops: CDR1 MNHEY, CDR2 SMNVEV (reference sequence). The CDR3 region is CASSLFATSGRTKAYEQYF. In nucleotides, the CDR3 is TGTGCCAGCAGTTTATTTGCGACTAGCGGGAGAACGAAAGCCTACGAGCAGTACTTC.

The rearrangement uses TRBV28 and TRBJ1-1; no clear D. The CDR3 loop spans 12 amino acids. Looked up from germline, CDR1 is MDHEN and CDR2 is SYDVKM. V lost 7 bases and J 6 bases, leaving 12 bases between the germline ends. The CDR3 region has the DNA TGTGCCAGCACCTCCGTGATGTCTGAAGCTTTCTTT. It codes for CASTSVMSEAFF.

This clone was seen a few times. CDR3 loop: CASRTGLGQPQHF. DNA for the CDR3: TGTGCCAGCAGAACAGGGTTAGGACAGCCCCAGCATTTT. The chain has TRBV28 and TRBJ1-5; a weak D match, TRBD1 (6 bases). Germline V gene sequence: CDR1 MDHEN, CDR2 SYDVKM. Deletions cut 6 bases from V and 7 bases from J, with 13 bases between. CDR3 length: 13 amino acids.

This chain connects TRBV19 to TRBJ2-3; 7 bases map to TRBD2. Germline V lookup: CDR1 LNHDA, CDR2 SQIVND (reference sequence). The junction had 4 bases not matched to a gene; V was cut back by 1 base and J by 0 bases. The length of the CDR3 is 16 residues. The CDR3, as DNA: TGTGCCAGTAGTATAGGGAGCGGGATCAGCACAGATACGCAGTATTTT. It yields the protein CASSIGSGISTDTQYF.

In its sample, this clone was seen once. V is TRBV27 and J is TRBJ2-1; D unclear. The CDR3 runs 14 residues. Trimming removed 7 bases at V and 0 bases at J, with 10 bases between. The germline V gene encodes CDR1 MNHEY and CDR2 SMNVEV (reference sequence). The CDR3 sequence: CASTAGTSYNEQFF. For the CDR3, the DNA is TGTGCCAGCACCGCCGGAACCTCCTACAATGAGCAGTTCTTC.

The chain carries TRBV9 and TRBJ2-5, with 9 bases fitting TRBD2. The CDR3 has 15 amino acids. The germline V gene encodes CDR1 SGDLS and CDR2 YYNGEE. The J segment lost 5 bases and the V segment lost 4 bases, leaving 9 bases of the junction unmatched. This chain's CDR3 is CASSPGLAGEETQYF. The DNA for the CDR3 is TGTGCCAGCAGCCCAGGATTAGCGGGAGAGGAGACCCAGTACTTC.

V is TRBV30 and J is TRBJ2-1; D possibly uses TRBD1 or TRBD2 (5 bases each). With 4 bases removed from V and 4 bases from J, the gap between germline ends came to 20 bases. Germline CDR1 is GTSNPN and CDR2 is SVGIG (reference sequence). This CDR3 contains 16 residues. Here the CDR3 reads CAWTRDGLWDYNEQFF. The DNA of the CDR3 is TGTGCCTGGACCCGGGACGGCCTGTGGGATTACAATGAGCAGTTCTTC.

This clone is labeled medium-sized. This chain links TRBV6-1 with TRBJ2-1; no definite D call. The CDR3 extends over 14 amino acids. Germline CDR1 and CDR2: MNHNS and SASEGT. V gave up 3 bases and J gave up 5 bases, with 11 bases separating them. The CDR3 DNA is TGTGCCAGCAGTGACGAGGCCAGAAACAATGAGCAGTTCTTC. Translation: CASSDEARNNEQFF.

V is TRBV7-8 and J is TRBJ1-3; 7 nucleotides align to TRBD1. J gave up 0 bases and V 3 bases, and 2 bases lay outside the gene matches. The CDR3 consists of 15 residues. The germline gives CDR1 SGHVS, CDR2 FQNEAQ. CDR3 residues: CASSLGQSSGNTIYF. For the CDR3, the DNA is TGTGCCAGCAGCTTGGGACAGAGCTCTGGAAACACCATATATTTT. Drawing the rest from reference TRBV7-8 and TRBJ1-3, the complete variable domain is GAGVSQSPRYKVAKRGQDVALRCDPISGHVSLFWYQQALGQGPEFLTYFQNEAQLDKSGLPSDRFFAERPEGSVSTLKIQRTQQEDSAVYLCASSLGQSSGNTIYFGEGSWLTVV.

V gene TRBV11-2 combines with J gene TRBJ2-5; D uncertain. The closer fit of TRBJ2-7 to the DNA end suggests the J call may be wrong. Germline loops: CDR1 SGHAT, CDR2 FQNNGV. The CDR3 is 13 residues long. CDR3 nucleotides: TGTGCCAGCAGCCCCACCTTGACCTACGAGCAGTACTTC. Translated: CASSPTLTYEQYF.

This chain joins TRBV27 and TRBJ2-7; no definite D call. Trimming cost V 8 bases and J 5 bases, with 16 bases left between them. Germline-derived CDR1 and CDR2 are MNHEY and SMNVEV (reference sequence). The CDR3 runs 13 residues. The CDR3 loop is CASDRLVWHEQYF. The DNA for the CDR3 is TGTGCCAGCGACCGACTGGTGTGGCACGAGCAGTACTTC.

J is TRBJ1-2 and V is TRBV27; D uncertain. Germline CDR1 and CDR2: MNHEY and SMNVEV (reference sequence). V was clipped by 2 bases and J by 10 bases, with 11 bases between them. The length of the CDR3 is 12 residues. CDR3 DNA sequence: TGTGCCAGCAGTTTAAACCAATTAGACTACACCTTC. Its protein product is CASSLNQLDYTF.

V is TRBV27 and J is TRBJ2-7, with 11 positions matching TRBD2. Germline CDR1 is MNHEY and CDR2 is SMNVEV (reference sequence). CDR3 size: 17 residues. V was clipped by 3 bases and J by 5 bases; unmatched bases: 12. CDR3 residues: CASSLYRVAGGPNEQYF. For the CDR3, the DNA is TGTGCCAGCAGTTTGTACCGAGTAGCGGGAGGGCCAAACGAGCAGTACTTC.

The chain carries TRBV4-1 and TRBJ2-7; no clear D gene. CDR1 and CDR2 (germline): MGHRA, YSYEKL. V was shortened by 5 bases and J by 2 bases, with 16 bases between the two germline ends. This CDR3 contains 15 residues. CDR3 region: CASSAKKDAPYEQYF. The CDR3, as DNA: TGCGCCAGCAGCGCCAAGAAGGACGCTCCCTACGAGCAGTACTTC.

This clone was picked up a small number of times. This chain connects TRBV5-6 to TRBJ2-7; 7 bases agree with TRBD2. CDR3 length: 12 amino acids. V gave up 3 bases and J gave up 6 bases; unmatched junction bases: 3. The germline V gene has CDR1 SGHDT and CDR2 YYEEEE. CDR3: CASSSLAVEQYF. CDR3 bases: TGTGCCAGCAGCTCCCTAGCGGTCGAGCAGTACTTC.

This clone was recorded a few times. A junction end diverges from the germline sequence, so it may reflect a read error. This chain uses TRBV7-7 with TRBJ2-5; 13 bases are shared with TRBD2. CDR3 size: 17 residues. Germline V CDR1 and CDR2: SSHAT, FNYEAQ (reference sequence). The CDR3 here is CASSFGTSGISQETQYF. CDR3 nucleotide sequence: TGTGCTAGCAGCTTTGGGACTAGCGGGATAAGCCAAGAGACCCAGTACTTC.

This clone was seen only once. The genes are TRBV2 and TRBJ2-3, with a weak D call TRBD2 (5 bases). The germline CDR1 and CDR2 sequences are SNHLY and FYNNEI. The CDR3 length is 15 residues. With 3 bases removed from V and 2 bases from J, the gap between germline ends came to 12 bases. The CDR3 coding sequence is TGTGCCAGCAGTGAGAAAGGGCGGGCCACAGATACGCAGTATTTT. Its translation: CASSEKGRATDTQYF.

The J gene is TRBJ2-1, the V gene TRBV27; TRBD1 matches 7 bases. The CDR3 contains 13 residues. The germline CDR1 and CDR2 sequences are MNHEY and SMNVEV (reference sequence). V shed 3 bases, J shed 6 bases, and the junction held 2 bases outside the gene matches. The CDR3 DNA follows: TGTGCCAGCAGTTTGCCAGGGGGCAATGAGCAGTTCTTC. Its translation is CASSLPGGNEQFF.

V gene TRBV2 combines with J gene TRBJ2-7; D unclear. Trimming removed 4 bases at V and 4 bases at J, with 11 bases between. CDR1 and CDR2 (germline): SNHLY, FYNNEI. This CDR3 has 13 amino acids. The CDR3 here is CASSAAVAYEQYF. The CDR3 DNA reads TGTGCCAGCAGTGCCGCTGTGGCTTACGAGCAGTACTTC.

This clone was detected a few times. V and J are TRBV6-1 and TRBJ2-5; D uncertain. CDR3 length equals 13 residues. V lost 0 bases to trimming and J lost 6 bases, with 8 bases between them. Germline V lookup: CDR1 MNHNS, CDR2 SASEGT. CDR3 bases: TGTGCCAGCAGTGAAGCGTTCGGCCAGACCCAGTACTTC. It translates to CASSEAFGQTQYF.

The chain couples TRBV9 to TRBJ2-1, with 9 nucleotides matching TRBD2. This CDR3 has 19 residues. Trimming at V came to 0 bases and at J to 3 bases, leaving 13 bases not matched to a gene. CDR1 is SGDLS and CDR2 is YYNGEE in the germline V gene. The CDR3 region is CASSVVPQKAGGGYNEQFF. CDR3 nucleotides: TGTGCCAGCAGCGTAGTACCTCAAAAGGCGGGAGGGGGCTACAATGAGCAGTTCTTC.

The chain carries TRBV5-1 and TRBJ2-3, with 15 bases identical to TRBD2. V was clipped by 3 bases and J by 2 bases; unmatched bases: 4. This CDR3 comprises 17 residues. Per germline, CDR1 SGHRS and CDR2 YFSETQ. CDR3 loop: CASSSGLAGGDTDTQYF. The CDR3 DNA follows: TGCGCCAGCAGCTCCGGACTAGCGGGAGGGGACACAGATACGCAGTATTTT. Combining the CDR3 with reference TRBV5-1 and TRBJ2-3 gives the whole variable domain KAGVTQTPRYLIKTRGQQVTLSCSPISGHRSVSWYQQTPGQGLQFLFEYFSETQRNKGNFPGRFSGRQFSNSRSEMNVSTLELGDSALYLCASSSGLAGGDTDTQYFGPGTRLTVL.

The chain combines TRBV4-1 with TRBJ1-1; D ambiguous. Germline lookup yields CDR1 MGHRA and CDR2 YSYEKL. V was clipped by 1 base and J by 0 bases, with 3 bases between them. This CDR3 is 13 amino acids long. The CDR3 sequence is CASSQVMNTEAFF. The CDR3 DNA is TGCGCCAGCAGCCAAGTAATGAACACTGAAGCTTTCTTT.

The chain employs TRBV29-1 and TRBJ2-7; D could derive from TRBD1 or TRBD2 (5 bases each). The CDR3 loop spans 14 amino acids. Looked up from germline, CDR1 is SQVTM and CDR2 is ANQGSEA. Trimming shortened V by 6 bases and J by 3 bases, and 18 bases separated the two germline ends. DNA of the CDR3: TGCAGCGTCAACGGGGCAGGGTCATTCTACGAGCAGTACTTC. As protein: CSVNGAGSFYEQYF.

This chain joins TRBV5-7 and TRBJ2-3, with 10 bases that match TRBD1. TRBV5-7 is treated as an ORF (open reading frame) with a function not yet certain. The V gene end was trimmed by 0 bases and the J gene end by 5 bases; junction bases not matched to a gene: 3. The CDR3 sequence is 15 residues long. This chain's CDR3 is CASSLGGQGLDTQYF. The CDR3 coding sequence is TGTGCCAGCAGCTTGGGGGGACAGGGGCTAGATACGCAGTATTTT.